Described below is a single TCR beta chain sequence and its context. The antigen remains undetermined. The CDR3 has 17 residues. Per the germline V gene, CDR1 is LNHDA and CDR2 is SQIVND (reference sequence). V lost 4 bases and J lost 3, with 19 bases in between. The sample is drawn from a study of Graves' ophthalmopathy and Graves' hyperthyroidism. Study summary: Before any treatment was given, at initial diagnosis, peripheral blood was collected. Study-wide points: Blood samples also showed most expanded thyroid clonotypes exceeding 0.001 frequency.

Other autoimmune diseases, uncontrolled infections, pregnancy or lactation excluded patients from enrollment. PBMCs came from approximately 9.6 ml of fresh peripheral blood. RNA served as the template for amplifying TCR beta CDR3 regions. Second-round multiplex PCR came after a first-round RT-PCR that employed HTBI primers. TCRdb called the multiplex PCR reads again in MiXCR, with one record for every CDR3 protein. This repertoire shows 600,000 to 700,000 distinct CDR3 sequences, under 50% found once; its top ten account for over 2.5%. The sequenced material came from peripheral blood. The TCR was taken from an adult man with Graves' ophthalmopathy. This chain uses TRBV19 with TRBJ1-5; TRBD1 might be the D (5 bases). CDR3 DNA sequence: TGTGCCAGTAGTAGGGCGGCTGACGGGGGAGCCAATCAGCCCCAGCATTTT. Translation gives CASSRAADGGANQPQHF.